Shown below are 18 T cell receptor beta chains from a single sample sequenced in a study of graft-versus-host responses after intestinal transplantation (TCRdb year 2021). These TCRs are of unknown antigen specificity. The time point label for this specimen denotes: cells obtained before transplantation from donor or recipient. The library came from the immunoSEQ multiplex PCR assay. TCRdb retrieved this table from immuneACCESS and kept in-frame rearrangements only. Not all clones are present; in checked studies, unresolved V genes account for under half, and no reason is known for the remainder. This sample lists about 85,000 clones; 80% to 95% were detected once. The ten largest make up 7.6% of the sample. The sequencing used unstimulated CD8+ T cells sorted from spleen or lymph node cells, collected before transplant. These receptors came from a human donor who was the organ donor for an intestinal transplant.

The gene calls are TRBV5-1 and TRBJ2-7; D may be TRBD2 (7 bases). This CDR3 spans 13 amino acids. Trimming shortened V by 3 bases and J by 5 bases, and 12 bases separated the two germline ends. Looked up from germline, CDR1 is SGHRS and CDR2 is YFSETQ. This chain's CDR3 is CASSSRGANEQYF. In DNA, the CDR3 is TGCGCCAGCAGCTCACGGGGGGCCAACGAGCAGTACTTC. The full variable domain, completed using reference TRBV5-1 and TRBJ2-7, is KAGVTQTPRYLIKTRGQQVTLSCSPISGHRSVSWYQQTPGQGLQFLFEYFSETQRNKGNFPGRFSGRQFSNSRSEMNVSTLELGDSALYLCASSSRGANEQYFGPGTRLTVT.

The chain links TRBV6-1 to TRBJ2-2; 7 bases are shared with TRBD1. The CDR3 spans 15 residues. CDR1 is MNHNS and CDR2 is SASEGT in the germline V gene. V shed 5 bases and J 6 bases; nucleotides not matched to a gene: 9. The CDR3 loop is CASSTYRGAAGELFF. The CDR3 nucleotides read TGTGCCAGCAGTACCTACAGGGGTGCGGCCGGGGAGCTGTTTTTT.

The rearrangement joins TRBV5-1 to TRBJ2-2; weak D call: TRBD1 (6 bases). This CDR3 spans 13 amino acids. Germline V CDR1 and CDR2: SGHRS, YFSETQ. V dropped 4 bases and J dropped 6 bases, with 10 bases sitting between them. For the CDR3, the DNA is TGCGCCAGCAGCCCCTACAGGGCCGGGGAGCTGTTTTTT. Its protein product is CASSPYRAGELFF.

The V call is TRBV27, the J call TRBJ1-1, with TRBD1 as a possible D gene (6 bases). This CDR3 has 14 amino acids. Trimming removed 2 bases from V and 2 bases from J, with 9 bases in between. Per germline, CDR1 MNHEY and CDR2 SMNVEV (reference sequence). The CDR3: CASSLVGTNTEAFF. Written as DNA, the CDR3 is TGTGCCAGCAGTTTAGTCGGGACAAACACTGAAGCTTTCTTT.

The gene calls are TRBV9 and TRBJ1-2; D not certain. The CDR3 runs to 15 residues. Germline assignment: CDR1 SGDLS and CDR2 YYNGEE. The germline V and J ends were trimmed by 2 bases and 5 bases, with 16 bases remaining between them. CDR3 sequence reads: CASSVERHPIYGYTF. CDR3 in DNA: TGTGCCAGCAGCGTGGAACGGCACCCGATTTATGGCTACACCTTC.

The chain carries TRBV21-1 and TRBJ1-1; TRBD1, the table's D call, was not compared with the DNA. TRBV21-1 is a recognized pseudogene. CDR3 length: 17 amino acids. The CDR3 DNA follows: TGTGCCAGCTCGACGACAGGCCAATTCAGCATGAACACTGAAGCTTTCTTT. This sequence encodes CASSTTGQFSMNTEAFF.

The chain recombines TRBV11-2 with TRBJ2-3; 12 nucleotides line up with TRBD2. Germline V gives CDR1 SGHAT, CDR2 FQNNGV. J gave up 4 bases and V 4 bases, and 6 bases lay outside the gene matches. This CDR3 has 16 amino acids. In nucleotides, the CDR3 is TGTGCCAGCAGCTCCCTAGCGGGAGGGAGGGCAGATACGCAGTATTTT. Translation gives CASSSLAGGRADTQYF.

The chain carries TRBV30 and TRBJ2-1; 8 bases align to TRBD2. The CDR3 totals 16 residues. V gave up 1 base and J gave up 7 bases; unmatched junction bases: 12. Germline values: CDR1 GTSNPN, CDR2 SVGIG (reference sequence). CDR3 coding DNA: TGTGCCTGGAGTGAACCGGGAGGGCTCGAATTTAATGAGCAGTTCTTC. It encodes CAWSEPGGLEFNEQFF.

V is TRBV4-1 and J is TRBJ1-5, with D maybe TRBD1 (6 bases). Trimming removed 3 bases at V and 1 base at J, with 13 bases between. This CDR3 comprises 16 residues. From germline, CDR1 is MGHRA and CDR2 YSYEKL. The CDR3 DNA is TGCGCCAGCAGCCACCCCAGGGGATCCAGCAATCAGCCCCAGCATTTT. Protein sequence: CASSHPRGSSNQPQHF.

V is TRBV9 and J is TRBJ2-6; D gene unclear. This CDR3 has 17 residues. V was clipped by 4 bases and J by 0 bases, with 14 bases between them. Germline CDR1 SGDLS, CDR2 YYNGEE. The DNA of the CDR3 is TGTGCCAGCAGCTTATTGACCCTTCCCTCTGGGGCCAACGTCCTGACTTTC. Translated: CASSLLTLPSGANVLTF.

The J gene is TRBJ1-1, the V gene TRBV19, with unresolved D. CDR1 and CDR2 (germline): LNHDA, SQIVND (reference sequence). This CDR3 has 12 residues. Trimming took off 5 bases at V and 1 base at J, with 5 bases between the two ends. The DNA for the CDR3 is TGTGCCAGTAGTTGGACGAACACTGAAGCTTTCTTT. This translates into CASSWTNTEAFF. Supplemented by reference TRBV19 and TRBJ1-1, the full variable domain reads DGGITQSPKYLFRKEGQNVTLSCEQNLNHDAMYWYRQDPGQGLRLIYYSQIVNDFQKGDIAEGYSVSREKKESFPLTVTSAQKNPTAFYLCASSWTNTEAFFGQGTRLTVV.

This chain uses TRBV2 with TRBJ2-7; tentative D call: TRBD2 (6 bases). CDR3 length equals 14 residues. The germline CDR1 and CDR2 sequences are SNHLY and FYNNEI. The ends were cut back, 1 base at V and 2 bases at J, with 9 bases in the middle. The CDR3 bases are TGTGCCAGCAGTGAAGGGGGGGATGCCTACGAGCAGTACTTC. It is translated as CASSEGGDAYEQYF.

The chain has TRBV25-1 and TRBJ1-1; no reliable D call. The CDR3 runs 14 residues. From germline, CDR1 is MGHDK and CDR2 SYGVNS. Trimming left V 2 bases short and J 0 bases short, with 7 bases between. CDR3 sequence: CASSEITVNTEAFF. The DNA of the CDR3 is TGTGCCAGCAGTGAAATCACAGTGAACACTGAAGCTTTCTTT. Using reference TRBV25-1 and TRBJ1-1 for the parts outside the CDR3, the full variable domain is EADIYQTPRYLVIGTGKKITLECSQTMGHDKMYWYQQDPGMELHLIHYSYGVNSTEKGDLSSESTVSRIRTEHFPLTLESARPSHTSQYLCASSEITVNTEAFFGQGTRLTVV.

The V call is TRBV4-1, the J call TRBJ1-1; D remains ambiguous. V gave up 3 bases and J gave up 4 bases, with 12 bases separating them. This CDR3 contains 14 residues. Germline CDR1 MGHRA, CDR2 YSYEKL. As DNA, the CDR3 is TGCGCCAGCAGCCAGGATGAGGGAGGCACTGAAGCTTTCTTT. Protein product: CASSQDEGGTEAFF.

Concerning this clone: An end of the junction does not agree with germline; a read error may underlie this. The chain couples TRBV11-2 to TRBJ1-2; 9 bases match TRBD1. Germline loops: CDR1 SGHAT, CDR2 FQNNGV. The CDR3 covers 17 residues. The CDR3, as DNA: TGTGCCAGCAGCCTAGATCCCACCGGGACAGGGATCTATGGCTACACCTTC. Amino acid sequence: CASSLDPTGTGIYGYTF.

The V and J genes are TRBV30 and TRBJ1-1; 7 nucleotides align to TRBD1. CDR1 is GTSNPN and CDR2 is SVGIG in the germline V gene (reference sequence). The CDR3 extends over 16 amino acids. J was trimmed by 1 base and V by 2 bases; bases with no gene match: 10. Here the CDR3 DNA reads TGTGCCTGGAGTCCCAAACGGGACAGTTCGAACACTGAAGCTTTCTTT. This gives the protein CAWSPKRDSSNTEAFF.

The CDR3 DNA reads TGCGCCAGCAGCTTGGTCGGGGGTTCCTACAATGAGCAGTTCTTC. Protein sequence: CASSLVGGSYNEQFF. V gene TRBV5-1 combines with J gene TRBJ2-1, with D perhaps matching TRBD2 (6 bases). The V end lost 0 bases, the J end lost 1 base, and 8 bases lay between the germline ends. CDR3 size: 15 residues. Germline assignment: CDR1 SGHRS and CDR2 YFSETQ.

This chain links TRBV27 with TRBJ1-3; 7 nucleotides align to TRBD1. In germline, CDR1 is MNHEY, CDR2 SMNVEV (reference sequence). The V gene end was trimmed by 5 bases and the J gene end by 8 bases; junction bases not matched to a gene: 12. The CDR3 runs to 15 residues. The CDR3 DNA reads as TGTGCCAGCAGTCCGGCGGGTCAGGGGGTCCACACCATATATTTT. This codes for CASSPAGQGVHTIYF.